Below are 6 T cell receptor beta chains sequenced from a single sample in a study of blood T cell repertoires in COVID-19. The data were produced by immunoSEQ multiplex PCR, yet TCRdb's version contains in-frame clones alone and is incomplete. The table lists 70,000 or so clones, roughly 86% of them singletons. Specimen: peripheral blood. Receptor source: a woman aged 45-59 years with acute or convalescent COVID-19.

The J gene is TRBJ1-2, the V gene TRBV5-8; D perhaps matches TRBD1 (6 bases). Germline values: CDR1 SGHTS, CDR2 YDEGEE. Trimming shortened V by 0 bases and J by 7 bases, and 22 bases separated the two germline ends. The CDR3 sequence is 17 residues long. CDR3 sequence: CASSLGQGSPPRVGYTF. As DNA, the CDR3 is TGTGCCAGCAGCTTGGGCCAGGGGTCCCCCCCTAGGGTTGGCTACACCTTC.

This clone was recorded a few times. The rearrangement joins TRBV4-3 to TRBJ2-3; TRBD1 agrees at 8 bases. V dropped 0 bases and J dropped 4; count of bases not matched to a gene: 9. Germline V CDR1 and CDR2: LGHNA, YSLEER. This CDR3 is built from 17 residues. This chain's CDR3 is CASSQDYPGGLADTQYF. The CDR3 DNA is TGCGCCAGCAGCCAAGATTACCCAGGGGGCCTGGCAGATACGCAGTATTTT.

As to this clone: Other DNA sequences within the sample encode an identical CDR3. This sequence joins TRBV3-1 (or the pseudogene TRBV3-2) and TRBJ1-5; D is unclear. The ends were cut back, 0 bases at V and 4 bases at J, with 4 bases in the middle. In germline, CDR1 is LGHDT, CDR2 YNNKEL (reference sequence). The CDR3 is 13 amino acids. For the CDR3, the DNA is TGTGCCAGCAGCCAAGATCTGAATCAGCCCCAGCATTTT. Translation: CASSQDLNQPQHF.

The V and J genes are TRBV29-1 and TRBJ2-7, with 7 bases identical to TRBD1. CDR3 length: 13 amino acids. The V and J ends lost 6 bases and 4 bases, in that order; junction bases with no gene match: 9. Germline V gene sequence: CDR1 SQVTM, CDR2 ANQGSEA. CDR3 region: CSVATGDAYEQYF. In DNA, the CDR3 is TGCAGCGTGGCCACAGGGGATGCTTACGAGCAGTACTTC.

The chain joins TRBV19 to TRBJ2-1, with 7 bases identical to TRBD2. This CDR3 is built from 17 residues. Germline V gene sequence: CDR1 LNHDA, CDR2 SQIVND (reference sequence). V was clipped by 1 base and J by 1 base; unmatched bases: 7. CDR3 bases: TGTGCCAGTAGTATAGCGGGAGCGGGGATTTCCTACAATGAGCAGTTCTTC. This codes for CASSIAGAGISYNEQFF.

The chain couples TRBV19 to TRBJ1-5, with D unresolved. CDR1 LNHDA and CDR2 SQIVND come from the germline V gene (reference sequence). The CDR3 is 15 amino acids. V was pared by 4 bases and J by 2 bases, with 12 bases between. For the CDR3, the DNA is TGTGCCAGTAGTACCACACTCCGGGGCAATCAGCCCCAGCATTTT. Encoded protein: CASSTTLRGNQPQHF. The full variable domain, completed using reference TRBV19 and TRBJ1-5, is DGGITQSPKYLFRKEGQNVTLSCEQNLNHDAMYWYRQDPGQGLRLIYYSQIVNDFQKGDIAEGYSVSREKKESFPLTVTSAQKNPTAFYLCASSTTLRGNQPQHFGDGTRLSIL.